This T cell receptor beta chain emerged from a study of blood T cell repertoires in COVID-19. Study summary: Symptom resolution, clearance, or two negative PCRs marked the recovered donors of Cohort 3. The cDNA or gDNA used as material had been derived from T cells, B-cell-depleted T cells, or PBMCs.

After removal of 0 bases from V and 4 bases from J, the junction contained 1 base not matched to a gene. The CDR3 is 15 amino acids. CDR1 is SGHRS and CDR2 is YFSETQ in the germline V gene. Original methodology: Amplified reference gene primers provided the basis for estimating nucleated cell counts. Using immunoSEQ multiplex PCR, the repertoire was profiled, and TCRdb retains in-frame clones only, with some absent. For V, J and clone size, that table is used; D and trimming come from the DNA. The table lists hundreds of thousands of clones, roughly nine tenths of them singletons. This clone was seen just once.

The rearrangement joins TRBV5-1 to TRBJ1-5, with TRBD1 identical over 10 bases. Sequencing input: PBMCs or T cells enriched from blood (not recorded which). The TCR originated in a woman aged 45-60 years in a cohort exposed to, infected with or recovered from COVID-19 (not recorded which). CDR3 sequence reads: CASSLGGQGNQPQHF. CDR3 coding DNA: TGCGCCAGCAGCTTGGGGGGACAGGGGAATCAGCCCCAGCATTTT.